This is a list of T cell receptor beta chains from one sample in a study of T cells after yellow fever vaccination. TCRdb reprocessed the 5' RACE reads with MiXCR, giving one entry per CDR3 protein. The sample includes a few hundred thousand distinct CDR3 sequences, 8.5% to 10% of them seen just once. The material sequenced was CD4+ T cells sorted from PBMCs, taken 5 days after the yellow fever booster vaccination. The receptor set was obtained from a man aged 18 to 29 who received the YFV17D yellow fever vaccine. CDR3s include the opening cysteine and the closing phenylalanine or tryptophan. The D gene is left open where the match is weak. Not every row has a clone size; where given, it reads once, few, many or a size class.

D: TRBD1
J: TRBJ1-5
V: TRBV27
size: few
CDR3: CASSPGTGRSQPQHF
DNA: TGTGCCAGCAGTCCCGGGACAGGTCGCAGTCAGCCCCAGCATTTT

D: -
J: TRBJ1-1
V: TRBV6-6
size: -
CDR3: CASSQTETEAFF
DNA: TGTGCCAGCAGCCAGACAGAGACTGAAGCTTTCTTT

D: -
J: TRBJ1-4
V: TRBV27
size: many
CDR3: CASSLDGLAEKLFF
DNA: TGTGCCAGCAGTTTAGACGGCTTGGCGGAAAAACTGTTTTTT

D: -
J: TRBJ1-5
V: TRBV7-2
size: few
CDR3: CASSSQGYYQPQHF
DNA: TGTGCCAGCAGCTCCCAAGGGTACTATCAGCCCCAGCATTTT

D: TRBD1
J: TRBJ2-3
V: TRBV7-3
size: -
CDR3: CASSLRGRDDTQYF
DNA: TGTGCCAGCAGCCTTAGGGGGCGCGACGATACGCAGTATTTT

D: -
J: TRBJ1-5
V: TRBV27
size: few
CDR3: CASSSPGSYQPQHF
DNA: TGTGCCAGCAGTTCCCCAGGGTCGTATCAGCCCCAGCATTTT

D: -
J: TRBJ2-7
V: TRBV4-1
size: many
CDR3: CASSQGRGNRHEQYF
DNA: TGCGCCAGCAGCCAAGGGAGGGGGAACCGCCACGAGCAGTACTTC

D: TRBD1
J: TRBJ1-5
V: TRBV27
size: -
CDR3: CASSPRGLEPQHF
DNA: TGTGCCAGCAGTCCCAGGGGGCTGGAGCCCCAGCATTTT

D: -
J: TRBJ1-6
V: TRBV7-2
size: -
CDR3: CASSLDGGVGPLHF
DNA: TGTGCCAGCAGCTTAGACGGGGGGGTCGGACCCCTCCACTTT

D: TRBD1
J: TRBJ1-1
V: TRBV9
size: few
CDR3: CASSVGDRVTEAFF
DNA: TGTGCCAGCAGCGTAGGGGACAGGGTCACTGAAGCTTTCTTT

D: TRBD1
J: TRBJ1-6
V: TRBV4-3
size: -
CDR3: CASSQEGGQINSPLHF
DNA: TGCGCCAGCAGCCAAGAGGGGGGACAGATTAATTCACCCCTCCACTTT

D: TRBD1
J: TRBJ2-2
V: TRBV7-3
size: -
CDR3: CASSFRQGRPGELFF
DNA: TGTGCCAGCAGCTTTAGACAGGGGCGGCCCGGGGAGCTGTTTTTT

D: -
J: TRBJ2-2
V: TRBV5-1
size: many
CDR3: CASGVAPNTGELFF
DNA: TGCGCCAGCGGAGTTGCTCCGAACACCGGGGAGCTGTTTTTT

D: -
J: TRBJ1-1
V: TRBV28
size: -
CDR3: CASSLPLTGAGAFF
DNA: TGTGCCAGCAGTTTACCCCTGACCGGTGCGGGGGCTTTCTTT

D: TRBD2
J: TRBJ2-3
V: TRBV12-3/TRBV12-4
size: -
CDR3: CASSSLAGGVITDTQYF
DNA: TGTGCCAGCAGTTCACTAGCGGGGGGGGTCATCACAGATACGCAGTATTTT

D: TRBD1
J: TRBJ1-1
V: TRBV5-4
size: -
CDR3: CASSLEVSGGVAFF
DNA: TGTGCCAGCAGCTTGGAGGTGTCAGGGGGCGTAGCTTTCTTT

D: TRBD2
J: TRBJ2-1
V: TRBV10-1
size: few
CDR3: CASTQRGPTSSYNEQFF
DNA: TGCGCCAGCACTCAGCGGGGGCCGACCAGCTCCTACAATGAGCAGTTCTTC

D: -
J: TRBJ2-3
V: TRBV7-9
size: -
CDR3: CASSFVGGYSTDTQYF
DNA: TGTGCCAGCAGCTTCGTCGGGGGATACAGCACAGATACGCAGTATTTT

D: -
J: TRBJ2-5
V: TRBV5-6
size: few
CDR3: CASSLVEPGTQYF
DNA: TGTGCCAGCAGCTTGGTGGAACCCGGGACTCAGTACTTC

D: -
J: TRBJ2-2
V: TRBV6-5
size: -
CDR3: CASNLTPRRGTGELFF
DNA: TGTGCCAGCAATTTAACCCCTCGCAGGGGAACCGGGGAGCTGTTTTTT

D: -
J: TRBJ2-5
V: TRBV5-1
size: -
CDR3: CASRPLALSFETQYF
DNA: TGCGCCAGCAGACCACTAGCTTTGAGCTTTGAGACCCAGTACTTC

D: TRBD1
J: TRBJ2-7
V: TRBV20-1
size: -
CDR3: CSARPSGGEQYF
DNA: TGCAGTGCTAGGCCCTCAGGGGGCGAGCAGTACTTC

D: TRBD1
J: TRBJ1-1
V: TRBV9
size: few
CDR3: CASSAGGLNTEAFF
DNA: TGTGCCAGCAGCGCAGGGGGCCTGAACACTGAAGCTTTCTTT

D: -
J: TRBJ2-2
V: TRBV15
size: -
CDR3: CATSRDRQNTGELFF
DNA: TGTGCCACCAGCAGAGACAGGCAAAACACCGGGGAGCTGTTTTTT

D: TRBD1
J: TRBJ2-7
V: TRBV7-2
size: -
CDR3: CASSGLPGGAEQYF
DNA: TGTGCCAGCAGCGGGTTACCAGGGGGCGCCGAGCAGTACTTC

D: TRBD1
J: TRBJ2-1
V: TRBV7-6
size: -
CDR3: CASSFDREGEQFF
DNA: TGTGCCAGCAGCTTCGACAGGGAAGGTGAGCAGTTCTTC

D: TRBD2
J: TRBJ2-1
V: TRBV5-1
size: once
CDR3: CASSQLAGVIDEQFF
DNA: TGCGCCAGCAGCCAACTAGCGGGGGTAATCGATGAGCAGTTCTTC

D: -
J: TRBJ2-3
V: TRBV2
size: few
CDR3: CASSETQRDTQYF
DNA: TGTGCCAGCAGTGAAACCCAGAGGGATACGCAGTATTTT

D: TRBD2
J: TRBJ2-3
V: TRBV6-6
size: -
CDR3: CASSYWGLATDTQYF
DNA: TGTGCCAGCAGTTACTGGGGACTAGCGACAGATACGCAGTATTTT

D: -
J: TRBJ2-5
V: TRBV7-6
size: many
CDR3: CASSVGRGLETQYF
DNA: TGTGCCAGCAGTGTGGGGCGGGGTTTAGAGACCCAGTACTTC

D: -
J: TRBJ1-3
V: TRBV5-4
size: few
CDR3: CASSLVDMSGRNTIYF
DNA: TGTGCCAGCAGCTTGGTCGACATGTCCGGGCGAAACACCATATATTTT

D: -
J: TRBJ2-2
V: TRBV18
size: many
CDR3: CASSPDRNTGELFF
DNA: TGTGCCAGCAGTCCCGACAGGAACACCGGGGAGCTGTTTTTT

D: -
J: TRBJ1-5
V: TRBV6-2/TRBV6-3
size: few
CDR3: CASSRSPGARTKGNQPQHF
DNA: TGTGCCAGCAGTCGGAGCCCTGGCGCCAGGACGAAGGGCAATCAGCCCCAGCATTTT

D: -
J: TRBJ2-7
V: TRBV7-9
size: -
CDR3: CASSPSRQGGERQYF
DNA: TGTGCCAGCAGCCCCTCCCGGCAGGGGGGGGAGAGGCAGTACTTC

D: -
J: TRBJ2-5
V: TRBV3-1
size: many
CDR3: CASSHPPYETQYF
DNA: TGTGCCAGCAGCCACCCCCCCTATGAGACCCAGTACTTC

D: -
J: TRBJ1-6
V: TRBV7-2
size: -
CDR3: CASSLDWTQTNSPLHF
DNA: TGTGCCAGCAGCTTAGATTGGACGCAGACCAATTCACCCCTCCACTTT

D: TRBD2
J: TRBJ2-3
V: TRBV20-1
size: many
CDR3: CSAYRTSGSTDTQYF
DNA: TGCAGTGCATACCGGACTAGCGGAAGCACAGATACGCAGTATTTT

D: -
J: TRBJ2-1
V: TRBV9
size: few
CDR3: CASSVAAGPSSYNEQFF
DNA: TGTGCCAGCAGCGTAGCCGCAGGACCCAGCTCCTACAATGAGCAGTTCTTC

D: -
J: TRBJ2-5
V: TRBV4-1
size: many
CDR3: CASSLLWGETQYF
DNA: TGCGCCAGCAGCCTACTCTGGGGGGAGACCCAGTACTTC

D: -
J: TRBJ1-1
V: TRBV12-3/TRBV12-4
size: -
CDR3: CASSLFSTGITEAFF
DNA: TGTGCCAGCAGTCTTTTCTCAACCGGGATAACTGAAGCTTTCTTT

D: TRBD2
J: TRBJ2-1
V: TRBV6-2/TRBV6-3
size: -
CDR3: CAVLAGASSYNEQFF
DNA: TGTGCCGTACTAGCGGGGGCGAGCTCCTACAATGAGCAGTTCTTC

D: -
J: TRBJ2-5
V: TRBV5-1
size: many
CDR3: CASSLVPTPQETQYF
DNA: TGCGCCAGCAGCTTGGTCCCCACACCCCAGGAGACCCAGTACTTC

D: -
J: TRBJ2-3
V: TRBV4-3
size: few
CDR3: CASSQDRGGTQYF
DNA: TGCGCCAGCAGCCAAGATCGGGGCGGTACGCAGTATTTT

D: -
J: TRBJ1-1
V: TRBV4-3
size: -
CDR3: CASSQGGRWTEAFF
DNA: TGCGCCAGCAGCCAAGGAGGGCGGTGGACTGAAGCTTTCTTT

D: -
J: TRBJ2-5
V: TRBV7-2
size: -
CDR3: CASSLFRSLYQETQYF
DNA: TGTGCCAGCAGCTTATTCAGGTCCTTGTACCAAGAGACCCAGTACTTC

D: -
J: TRBJ2-5
V: TRBV5-5
size: many
CDR3: CASSQGRMETQYF
DNA: TGTGCCAGCAGCCAGGGCAGGATGGAGACCCAGTACTTC

D: -
J: TRBJ1-1
V: TRBV18
size: few
CDR3: CASSPTRGARTEAFF
DNA: TGTGCCAGCTCACCAACGCGGGGGGCTAGGACTGAAGCTTTCTTT

D: -
J: TRBJ1-4
V: TRBV4-1
size: -
CDR3: CASSRTDRPTAPGEKLFF
DNA: TGCGCCAGCAGCCGAACAGACAGGCCCACCGCCCCAGGGGAAAAACTGTTTTTT

D: TRBD1
J: TRBJ1-2
V: TRBV7-2
size: -
CDR3: CASSLVFRTGSHYGYTF
DNA: TGTGCCAGCAGCTTAGTCTTCCGGACAGGGAGTCACTATGGCTACACCTTC

D: TRBD1
J: TRBJ2-7
V: TRBV6-5
size: few
CDR3: CASQRDRGHEQYF
DNA: TGTGCCAGCCAAAGGGACAGGGGCCACGAGCAGTACTTC

D: -
J: TRBJ1-2
V: TRBV29-1
size: few
CDR3: CSVDSSYGYTF
DNA: TGCAGCGTCGACAGTTCCTATGGCTACACCTTC

D: -
J: TRBJ2-2
V: TRBV10-3
size: many
CDR3: CAISAVGELFF
DNA: TGTGCCATCAGTGCTGTTGGGGAGCTGTTTTTT

D: -
J: TRBJ2-5
V: TRBV2
size: few
CDR3: CASSRSYQETQYF
DNA: TGTGCCAGCAGTCGGTCGTACCAAGAGACCCAGTACTTC